This entry concerns a single T cell receptor beta chain. Its cognate antigen is unknown. The CDR3 loop spans 17 amino acids. Per the germline V gene, CDR1 is MGHRA and CDR2 is YSYEKL. The germline V and J ends were trimmed by 4 bases and 10 bases, with 27 bases remaining between them. The entry originates in a study of somatic mutations in cytotoxic T cells in rheumatoid arthritis. The overall study: Sorted by flow to nearly 100% purity were some V beta antibody-stained T-cell populations, including V beta1+ cells sequenced for TCRB.

Method: immunoSEQ multiplex PCR; TCRdb's copy keeps in-frame clones and lacks some. This sample has approximately 25,000 clones, with roughly 70% found just once. Study observations and caveats: CD8+ clonality increased with age in rheumatoid arthritis patients but not in healthy controls.

Sequencing was carried out using CD8+ T cells sorted from blood. The clonotype comes from a woman under 30 in good health. The chain combines TRBV4-1 with TRBJ2-3; D is possibly TRBD1 (7 bases). The CDR3 sequence is CASSRVGGGLYDDAQYF. CDR3 DNA sequence: TGCGCCAGCAGCCGAGTCGGAGGGGGCCTTTACGATGATGCGCAGTATTTT.